This T cell receptor (beta chain) was obtained from a study of blood T cell repertoires in COVID-19. Study-wide background: Acute and convalescent COVID-19 specimens originated in the United States, Italy and Spain. PBMCs, B-cell-depleted T cells, or T cells provided the cDNA or gDNA that made up the material.

Original processing notes: Reference gene primer amplification gave estimated nucleated cell counts. Here immunoSEQ multiplex PCR was the method, and the copy in TCRdb shows in-frame clones only, minus some. The D gene and trimming were derived from the DNA, and the V and J assignments and clone size from that table. The sample has 60,000 or so clones, 78% seen once. This CDR3 region has 16 residues. V gene TRBV21-1 combines with J gene TRBJ1-4; no DNA check was done on the table's D call, TRBD1. TRBV21-1 is shown as a pseudogene. This receptor was identified in a human donor in a cohort sampled during active COVID-19. The sequenced material came from peripheral blood. Written as DNA, the CDR3 is TGTGCCAGCAGCATTACAGGGATTTCGACTAATGAAAAACTGTTTTTT. This encodes CASSITGISTNEKLFF.